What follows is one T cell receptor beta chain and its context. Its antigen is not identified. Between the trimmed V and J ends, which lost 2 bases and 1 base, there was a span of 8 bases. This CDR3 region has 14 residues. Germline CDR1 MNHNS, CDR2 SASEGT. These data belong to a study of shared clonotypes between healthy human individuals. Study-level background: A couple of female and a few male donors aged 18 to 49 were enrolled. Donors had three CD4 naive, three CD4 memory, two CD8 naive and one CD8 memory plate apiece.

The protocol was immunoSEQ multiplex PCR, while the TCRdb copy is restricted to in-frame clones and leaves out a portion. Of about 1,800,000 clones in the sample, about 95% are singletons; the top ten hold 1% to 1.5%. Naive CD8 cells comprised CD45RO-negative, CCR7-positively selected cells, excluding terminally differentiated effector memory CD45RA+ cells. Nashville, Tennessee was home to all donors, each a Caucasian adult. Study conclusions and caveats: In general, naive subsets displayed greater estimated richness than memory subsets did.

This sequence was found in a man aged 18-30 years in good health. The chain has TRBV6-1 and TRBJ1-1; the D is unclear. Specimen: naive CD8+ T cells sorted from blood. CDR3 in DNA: TGTGCCAGCAGTGAAAGGATGGAGAACACTGAAGCTTTCTTT. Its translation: CASSERMENTEAFF.